The 23 T cell receptor beta chains below all came from one sample that was sequenced in a study of cytomegalovirus exposure and HLA in healthy donors. 13 Jbeta primers and 60 Vbeta primers were used for the PCR. Some clones are missing from TCRdb's copy, which holds only in-frame ones; the method was immunoSEQ multiplex PCR. The data hold about 140,000 clones, with around 73% observed a single time. The sequenced sample consisted of PBMCs. These receptors came from a middle-aged woman in good health and CMV-seronegative.

The chain couples TRBV27 to TRBJ2-3; possible D gene TRBD2, 6 bases. The CDR3 spans 16 residues. V lost 8 bases, J lost 0 bases, and 18 bases lay in between. From germline, CDR1 is MNHEY and CDR2 SMNVEV (reference sequence). The CDR3 spells CASQPPGLSSTDTQYF. In nucleotides, the CDR3 is TGTGCCAGCCAGCCCCCGGGACTCAGTAGCACAGATACGCAGTATTTT.

This sequence joins TRBV18 and TRBJ1-2, with TRBD1 as a possible D gene (5 bases). Trimming stripped 4 bases from V and 4 bases from J, with 7 bases between. This CDR3 comprises 12 residues. The V gene's germline CDR1 is KGHSH and CDR2 LQKENI. The chain's CDR3 is CASSRDSYGYTF. CDR3 sequence (DNA): TGTGCCAGCTCACGTGACAGCTATGGCTACACCTTC.

This clone has a single count. The chain is built from TRBV9 and TRBJ2-1, with D possibly matching TRBD2 (6 bases). V was pared by 3 bases and J by 1 base, with 11 bases between. Looked up from germline, CDR1 is SGDLS and CDR2 is YYNGEE. This CDR3 spans 15 amino acids. In DNA, the CDR3 is TGTGCCAGCAGCGGTAGCGGCGAGTCCTACAATGAGCAGTTCTTC. Its protein product is CASSGSGESYNEQFF.

The CDR3 DNA sequence: TGTGCCAGCAGTTTATGGGGACAGGGAATCTATGGCTACACCTTC. Protein: CASSLWGQGIYGYTF. The V call is TRBV27, the J call TRBJ1-2, with 9 bases fitting TRBD1. J gave up 4 bases and V 1 base, and 4 bases lay outside the gene matches. This CDR3 has 15 residues. The germline V gene has CDR1 MNHEY and CDR2 SMNVEV (reference sequence).

This clone was recorded a few times. The CDR3 sequence is CASSSGANTEAFF. Here the CDR3 DNA reads TGTGCCAGCAGCTCGGGTGCGAACACTGAAGCTTTCTTT. The chain uses TRBV28 and TRBJ1-1; D gene ambiguous. The CDR3 totals 13 residues. The germline gives CDR1 MDHEN, CDR2 SYDVKM. Trimming removed 6 bases at V and 1 base at J, with 9 bases between. Full variable domain (missing parts from reference TRBV28 and TRBJ1-1): DVKVTQSSRYLVKRTGEKVFLECVQDMDHENMFWYRQDPGLGLRLIYFSYDVKMKEKGDIPEGYSVSREKKERFSLILESASTNQTSMYLCASSSGANTEAFFGQGTRLTVV.

The chain uses TRBV4-1 and TRBJ1-2; 11 nucleotides agree with TRBD1. The CDR3 extends over 16 amino acids. The germline CDR1 and CDR2 sequences are MGHRA and YSYEKL. V was clipped by 4 bases and J by 4 bases; unmatched bases: 8. The CDR3 coding sequence is TGCGCCAGCAGCCCAACTACCGGGACAGGGGGCTATGGCTACACCTTC. Protein product: CASSPTTGTGGYGYTF.

V usage is TRBV19 and J usage is TRBJ1-5; no firm D call. In germline, CDR1 is LNHDA, CDR2 SQIVND (reference sequence). V was shortened by 4 bases and J by 4 bases, with 8 bases between the two germline ends. CDR3 size: 13 residues. The CDR3 is CASSTSENQPQHF. DNA of the CDR3: TGTGCCAGTAGTACAAGCGAGAATCAGCCCCAGCATTTT. The full variable domain, with the rest looked up from reference TRBV19 and TRBJ1-5, is DGGITQSPKYLFRKEGQNVTLSCEQNLNHDAMYWYRQDPGQGLRLIYYSQIVNDFQKGDIAEGYSVSREKKESFPLTVTSAQKNPTAFYLCASSTSENQPQHFGDGTRLSIL.

V and J are TRBV28 and TRBJ1-6; D perhaps matches TRBD1 (5 bases). The CDR3 extends over 16 amino acids. Per germline, CDR1 MDHEN and CDR2 SYDVKM. The V and J ends lost 3 bases and 3 bases respectively, with 12 bases between them. The CDR3 loop is CASSFGGGYYNSPLHF. The DNA of the CDR3 is TGTGCCAGCAGTTTCGGGGGAGGGTACTATAATTCACCCCTCCACTTT. The whole variable domain, remainder taken from reference TRBV28 and TRBJ1-6, is DVKVTQSSRYLVKRTGEKVFLECVQDMDHENMFWYRQDPGLGLRLIYFSYDVKMKEKGDIPEGYSVSREKKERFSLILESASTNQTSMYLCASSFGGGYYNSPLHFGNGTRLTVT.

This clone turned up a few times. This chain uses TRBV2 with TRBJ1-4, with 8 bases aligning to TRBD1. Germline V gene lookup returns CDR1 SNHLY and CDR2 FYNNEI. V trimming: 6 bases; J trimming: 7 bases; junction bases outside the gene matches: 16. CDR3 length: 17 residues. CDR3 in amino acids: CASSHGQGGTKFEKLFF. In DNA form, the CDR3 reads TGTGCCAGCAGCCATGGACAGGGAGGGACTAAATTTGAAAAACTGTTTTTT.

The chain joins TRBV6-5 to TRBJ2-2, with 10 positions matching TRBD1. V dropped 6 bases and J dropped 5; count of bases not matched to a gene: 3. The CDR3 runs 14 residues. Germline CDR1 and CDR2: MNHEY and SVGAGI. The chain's CDR3 is CASRGQGLTGELFF. CDR3 in DNA: TGTGCCAGCAGGGGACAGGGGTTGACCGGGGAGCTGTTTTTT.

The sample holds a few counts of this clone. The J gene is TRBJ1-2, the V gene TRBV6-5, with 8 bases fitting TRBD1. Trimming took 2 bases from V and 5 from J; bases not matched to a gene: 10. Germline V gives CDR1 MNHEY, CDR2 SVGAGI. The CDR3 contains 16 residues. The DNA for the CDR3 is TGTGCCAGCAGTTACCCCCTCCAGGGGGCCTTTTATGGCTACACCTTC. Amino acids: CASSYPLQGAFYGYTF.

The V gene is TRBV7-2, the J gene TRBJ1-1, with a tentative D call TRBD1 (6 bases). V dropped 6 bases and J dropped 3 bases, with 14 bases sitting between them. The length of the CDR3 is 14 residues. Germline values: CDR1 SGHTA, CDR2 FQGNSA. The CDR3 DNA reads TGTGCCAGCAGTTTTCAGGGGAGGGACACTGAAGCTTTCTTT. Its protein is CASSFQGRDTEAFF.

This clone was observed a few times. The chain joins TRBV19 to TRBJ2-1; tentatively, D is TRBD2 (6 bases). The CDR3 runs 13 residues. V was pared by 6 bases and J by 4 bases, with 10 bases between. Germline V CDR1 and CDR2: LNHDA, SQIVND (reference sequence). The CDR3 coding sequence is TGTGCCAGTAGCTTTAGCGGATACAATGAGCAGTTCTTC. Protein product: CASSFSGYNEQFF. The whole variable domain, remainder taken from reference TRBV19 and TRBJ2-1, is DGGITQSPKYLFRKEGQNVTLSCEQNLNHDAMYWYRQDPGQGLRLIYYSQIVNDFQKGDIAEGYSVSREKKESFPLTVTSAQKNPTAFYLCASSFSGYNEQFFGPGTRLTVL.

Turning to this clone: The germline gene is not matched at one end of the junction; a read error may be the cause. This rearrangement joins TRBV7-9 to TRBJ1-2; D might be TRBD1 (5 bases). Germline V gives CDR1 SEHNR, CDR2 FQNEAQ (reference sequence). The CDR3 has 15 amino acids. The CDR3 loop reads CSSSAGMRRNYGYTF. The CDR3 DNA reads TGTTCCAGCAGCGCAGGGATGCGCAGGAACTATGGCTACACCTTC.

The chain uses TRBV7-2 and TRBJ1-1, with no clear D. Trimming took 4 bases from V and 3 from J, leaving 9 bases between them. Germline values: CDR1 SGHTA, CDR2 FQGNSA. The CDR3 is made up of 13 amino acids. The CDR3 DNA follows: TGTGCCAGCAGCTGGCGGAGTGACACTGAAGCTTTCTTT. This gives the protein CASSWRSDTEAFF.

This clone was recorded a few times. The chain recombines TRBV18 with TRBJ1-1, with 9 bases matching TRBD1. Germline V gives CDR1 KGHSH, CDR2 LQKENI. After removal of 4 bases from V and 4 bases from J, the junction contained 10 bases not matched to a gene. The CDR3 has 16 residues. In DNA form, the CDR3 reads TGTGCCAGCTCACGAGGGACAGGGAAACGGGTCACTGAAGCTTTCTTT. It encodes CASSRGTGKRVTEAFF.

The gene calls are TRBV18 and TRBJ1-2; D is ambiguous. This CDR3 has 13 residues. CDR1 is KGHSH, CDR2 LQKENI, per germline. The ends were cut back, 4 bases at V and 6 bases at J, with 12 bases in the middle. CDR3 sequence: CASSQNNMHGYTF. The CDR3 DNA reads TGTGCCAGCTCACAGAACAACATGCATGGCTACACCTTC.

The chain combines TRBV6-5 with TRBJ1-6; no reliable D call. The V gene's germline CDR1 is MNHEY and CDR2 SVGAGI. V was cut by 8 bases and J by 3 bases, with 8 bases left in between. This CDR3 has 13 residues. The CDR3 region has the DNA TGTGCCAGCGCGGGAGTCTATAATTCACCCCTCCACTTT. Translating gives CASAGVYNSPLHF.

The chain recombines TRBV15 with TRBJ2-1, with TRBD2 matching over 10 bases. V gave up 8 bases and J gave up 9 bases; unmatched junction bases: 7. The CDR3 has 13 amino acids. The V gene's germline CDR1 is LNHNV and CDR2 YYDKDF (reference sequence). In DNA form, the CDR3 reads TGTGCCACCGGGGGGACTAGCGCTTTTGAGCAGTTCTTC. Protein product: CATGGTSAFEQFF.

The V gene is TRBV29-1, the J gene TRBJ2-5; TRBD2 might be the D (6 bases). The germline V gene encodes CDR1 SQVTM and CDR2 ANQGSEA. Trimming left V 6 bases short and J 3 bases short, with 11 bases between. This CDR3 has 12 residues. Here the CDR3 DNA reads TGCAGCGTCGATAGCGGAGAAGAGACCCAGTACTTC. This translates into CSVDSGEETQYF.

V and J are TRBV7-9 and TRBJ2-7; possibly TRBD2 for D (6 bases). The CDR3 is 16 amino acids. Germline CDR1 is SEHNR and CDR2 is FQNEAQ (reference sequence). V lost 0 bases to trimming and J lost 5 bases, with 17 bases between them. CDR3 DNA sequence: TGTGCCAGCAGCTTAGCAATCGGGGGAAAGTATGACGAGCAGTACTTC. Translated, it gives CASSLAIGGKYDEQYF.

V gene TRBV5-1 combines with J gene TRBJ1-1; D remains ambiguous. V dropped 2 bases and J dropped 0 bases, with 8 bases sitting between them. The CDR3 runs 14 residues. The germline V gene encodes CDR1 SGHRS and CDR2 YFSETQ. The DNA for the CDR3 is TGCGCCAGCAGCTTCGGGAGGGTGAACACTGAAGCTTTCTTT. It is translated as CASSFGRVNTEAFF.

This chain uses TRBV5-5 with TRBJ2-3, with TRBD2 matching over 8 bases. The CDR3 runs to 16 residues. V shed 0 bases, J shed 8 bases, and the junction held 11 bases outside the gene matches. Germline V gives CDR1 SGHKS, CDR2 YYEKEE (reference sequence). CDR3 residues: CASSLVASGRAGTQYF. The DNA of the CDR3 is TGTGCCAGCAGCTTGGTCGCTAGCGGGCGTGCGGGTACGCAGTATTTT.